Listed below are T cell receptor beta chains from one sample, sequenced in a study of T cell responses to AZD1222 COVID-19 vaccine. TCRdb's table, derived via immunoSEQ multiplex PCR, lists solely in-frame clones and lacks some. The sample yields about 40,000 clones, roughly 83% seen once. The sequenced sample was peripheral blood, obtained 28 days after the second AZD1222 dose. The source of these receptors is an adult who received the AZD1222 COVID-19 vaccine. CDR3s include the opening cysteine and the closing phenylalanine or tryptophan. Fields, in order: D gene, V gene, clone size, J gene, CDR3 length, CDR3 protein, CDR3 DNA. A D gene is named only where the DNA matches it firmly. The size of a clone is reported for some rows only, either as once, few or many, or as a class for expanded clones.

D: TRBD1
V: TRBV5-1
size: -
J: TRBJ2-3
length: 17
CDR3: CASSSGRTGAYTDTQYF
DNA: TGCGCCAGCAGCTCGGGTCGGACAGGGGCGTACACAGATACGCAGTATTTT

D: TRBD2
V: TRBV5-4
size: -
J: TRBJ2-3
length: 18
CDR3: CASSLAGLAGPSTDTQYF
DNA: TGTGCCAGCAGCTTGGCCGGGCTAGCGGGGCCTAGCACAGATACGCAGTATTTT

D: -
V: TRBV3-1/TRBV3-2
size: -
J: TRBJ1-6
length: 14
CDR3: CASSYKRRGIKFHF
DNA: TGTGCCAGCAGCTATAAAAGAAGGGGCATTAAGTTCCACTTT

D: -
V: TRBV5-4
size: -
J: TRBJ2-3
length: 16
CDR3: CASSLGGLGFSDTQYF
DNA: TGTGCCAGCAGCTTGGGCGGTTTAGGGTTTTCAGATACGCAGTATTTT

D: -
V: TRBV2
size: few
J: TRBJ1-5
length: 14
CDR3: CASSDADRFQPQHF
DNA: TGTGCCAGCAGTGACGCGGACAGATTTCAGCCCCAGCATTTT

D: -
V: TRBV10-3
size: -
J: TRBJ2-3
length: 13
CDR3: CAISPGLGDTQYF
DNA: TGTGCCATCAGCCCCGGCCTTGGGGATACGCAGTATTTT

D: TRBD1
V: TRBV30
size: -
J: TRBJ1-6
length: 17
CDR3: CAWSANRGTSYNSPLHF
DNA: TGTGCCTGGAGTGCCAACAGGGGAACCTCCTATAATTCACCCCTCCACTTT

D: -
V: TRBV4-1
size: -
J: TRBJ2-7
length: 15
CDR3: CASSHLGQPTYEQYF
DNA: TGCGCCAGCAGCCATCTGGGACAACCAACCTACGAGCAGTACTTC

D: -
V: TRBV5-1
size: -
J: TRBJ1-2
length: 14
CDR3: CASSPGDIAYGYTF
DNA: TGCGCCAGCAGCCCCGGGGACATCGCCTATGGCTACACCTTC

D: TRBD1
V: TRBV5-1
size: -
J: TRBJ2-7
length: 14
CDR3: CASSFEGTAYEQYF
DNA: TGCGCCAGCAGCTTCGAAGGGACAGCTTACGAGCAGTACTTC

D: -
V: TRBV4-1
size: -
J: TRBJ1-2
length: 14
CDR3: CASSNRATNYGYTF
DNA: TGCGCCAGCAGCAACAGGGCGACTAACTATGGCTACACCTTC

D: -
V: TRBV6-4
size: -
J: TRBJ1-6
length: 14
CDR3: CASSDGSYNSPLHF
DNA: TGTGCCAGCAGTGACGGATCCTATAATTCACCCCTCCACTTT

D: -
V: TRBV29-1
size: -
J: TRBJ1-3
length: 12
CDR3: CSAGGRGNTIYF
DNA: TGCAGCGCCGGGGGGAGGGGAAACACCATATATTTT

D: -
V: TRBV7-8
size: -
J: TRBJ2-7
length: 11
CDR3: CASSFKYEQYF
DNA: TGTGCCAGCAGCTTCAAATACGAGCAGTACTTC

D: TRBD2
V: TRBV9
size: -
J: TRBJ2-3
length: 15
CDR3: CASSGKRGETDTQYF
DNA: TGTGCCAGCAGCGGAAAGCGGGGGGAGACAGATACGCAGTATTTT

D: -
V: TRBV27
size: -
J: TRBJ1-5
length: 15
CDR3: CASSLGQGQYQPQHF
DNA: TGTGCCAGCAGTTTAGGCCAGGGCCAATATCAGCCCCAGCATTTT

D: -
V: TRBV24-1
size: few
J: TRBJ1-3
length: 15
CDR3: CATSDLLDGGNTIYF
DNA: TGTGCCACCAGTGATTTGCTGGACGGAGGAAACACCATATATTTT

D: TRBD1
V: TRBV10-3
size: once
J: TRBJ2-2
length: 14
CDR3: CAIRGQGVTGELFF
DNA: TGTGCCATCAGAGGACAGGGGGTTACCGGGGAGCTGTTTTTT

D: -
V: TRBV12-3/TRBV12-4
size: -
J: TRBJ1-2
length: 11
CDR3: CASSLGRGYTF
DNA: TGTGCCAGCAGTTTAGGACGTGGCTACACCTTC

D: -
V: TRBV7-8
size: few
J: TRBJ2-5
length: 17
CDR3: CASSLFSRQSEQETQYF
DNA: TGTGCCAGCAGCTTATTTTCTCGGCAGTCTGAACAAGAGACCCAGTACTTC

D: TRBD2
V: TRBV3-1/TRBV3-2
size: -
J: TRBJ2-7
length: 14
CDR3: CASSQAAGGREQYF
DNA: TGTGCCAGCAGCCAGGCGGCCGGCGGGAGGGAGCAGTACTTC

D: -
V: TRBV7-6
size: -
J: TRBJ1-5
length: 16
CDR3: CASSLGGAGGNQPQHF
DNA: TGTGCCAGCAGCTTAGGTGGAGCCGGGGGGAATCAGCCCCAGCATTTT

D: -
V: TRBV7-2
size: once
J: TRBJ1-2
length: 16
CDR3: CASSSNMEKANYGYTF
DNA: TGTGCCAGCAGCTCTAATATGGAAAAAGCTAACTATGGCTACACCTTC

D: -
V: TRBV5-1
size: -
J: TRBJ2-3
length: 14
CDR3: CASSLVPRGNTQYF
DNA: TGCGCCAGCAGCTTGGTACCCCGGGGCAATACGCAGTATTTT

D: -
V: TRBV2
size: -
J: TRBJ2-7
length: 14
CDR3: CASSRDAYSYEQYF
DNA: TGTGCCAGCAGTAGGGACGCCTACTCCTACGAGCAGTACTTC

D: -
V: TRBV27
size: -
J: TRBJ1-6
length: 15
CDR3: CASSEWTFTVSPLHF
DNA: TGTGCCAGCAGTGAGTGGACATTTACGGTTTCACCCCTCCACTTT

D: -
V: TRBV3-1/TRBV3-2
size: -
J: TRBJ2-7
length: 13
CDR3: CASSPPISYEQYF
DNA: TGTGCCAGCAGCCCTCCAATATCCTACGAGCAGTACTTC

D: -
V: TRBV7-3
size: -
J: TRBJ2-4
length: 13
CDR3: CASSSNPGHPPYF
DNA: TGTGCCAGCAGCTCTAACCCGGGACACCCCCCGTACTTC

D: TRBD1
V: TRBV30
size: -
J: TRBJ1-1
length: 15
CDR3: CAWRVRQGRNTEAFF
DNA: TGTGCCTGGAGGGTAAGACAGGGGCGGAACACTGAAGCTTTCTTT

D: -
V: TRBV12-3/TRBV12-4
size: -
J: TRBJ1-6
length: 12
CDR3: CARRGLNSPLHF
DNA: TGTGCCCGCCGGGGACTTAATTCACCCCTCCACTTT

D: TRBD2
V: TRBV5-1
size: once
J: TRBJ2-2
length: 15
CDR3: CASTSGGTNTGELFF
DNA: TGCGCCAGCACTAGCGGGGGGACTAACACCGGGGAGCTGTTTTTT